This T cell receptor (beta chain) was captured by sequencing in a study of regulatory T cells in long-lasting Graves disease. With iRepertoire HTBI primers and Arm-PCR of CDR3 regions, TCR beta libraries were built. Per the study methods: The study identified about 60 TRBV and 11 to 15 TRBJ segments across samples. TCRdb re-called the multiplex PCR reads with MiXCR, one entry per CDR3 protein. These V and J calls originate from TCRdb's pipeline instead of the authors' own analysis. The table has 450,000 or so distinct CDR3 sequences, under 25% seen once. Study-wide points: Persistent patients had more shared public clonotypes (around 2,700) than new patients (about 870). Favoring TRBV28, TRBJ1-2 and TRBJ2-5 was a feature seen in persistent disease.

This clonotype was seen repeatedly, ten times or more. The antigen is unknown. CDR3 size: 15 residues. V lost 7 bases to trimming and J lost 5 bases, with 20 bases between them. Time point defined: persistent/refractory GD, antithyroid drugs over 5 years with positive TRAb. Extracted RNA from PBMCs served as the source of the TCR library. The authors diagnosed Graves' disease using American Thyroid Association guidelines. This chain joins TRBV12-3 or TRBV12-4 and TRBJ1-2, with unresolved D. The source is a female donor with Graves disease. The sequences come from peripheral blood mononuclear cells (PBMCs), collected when the disease was refractory, from a patient treated with antithyroid drugs. CDR3 loop: CASNHGRDFGYGYTF. The CDR3 DNA reads TGTGCCAGCAACCACGGACGGGATTTTGGGTATGGCTACACCTTC.